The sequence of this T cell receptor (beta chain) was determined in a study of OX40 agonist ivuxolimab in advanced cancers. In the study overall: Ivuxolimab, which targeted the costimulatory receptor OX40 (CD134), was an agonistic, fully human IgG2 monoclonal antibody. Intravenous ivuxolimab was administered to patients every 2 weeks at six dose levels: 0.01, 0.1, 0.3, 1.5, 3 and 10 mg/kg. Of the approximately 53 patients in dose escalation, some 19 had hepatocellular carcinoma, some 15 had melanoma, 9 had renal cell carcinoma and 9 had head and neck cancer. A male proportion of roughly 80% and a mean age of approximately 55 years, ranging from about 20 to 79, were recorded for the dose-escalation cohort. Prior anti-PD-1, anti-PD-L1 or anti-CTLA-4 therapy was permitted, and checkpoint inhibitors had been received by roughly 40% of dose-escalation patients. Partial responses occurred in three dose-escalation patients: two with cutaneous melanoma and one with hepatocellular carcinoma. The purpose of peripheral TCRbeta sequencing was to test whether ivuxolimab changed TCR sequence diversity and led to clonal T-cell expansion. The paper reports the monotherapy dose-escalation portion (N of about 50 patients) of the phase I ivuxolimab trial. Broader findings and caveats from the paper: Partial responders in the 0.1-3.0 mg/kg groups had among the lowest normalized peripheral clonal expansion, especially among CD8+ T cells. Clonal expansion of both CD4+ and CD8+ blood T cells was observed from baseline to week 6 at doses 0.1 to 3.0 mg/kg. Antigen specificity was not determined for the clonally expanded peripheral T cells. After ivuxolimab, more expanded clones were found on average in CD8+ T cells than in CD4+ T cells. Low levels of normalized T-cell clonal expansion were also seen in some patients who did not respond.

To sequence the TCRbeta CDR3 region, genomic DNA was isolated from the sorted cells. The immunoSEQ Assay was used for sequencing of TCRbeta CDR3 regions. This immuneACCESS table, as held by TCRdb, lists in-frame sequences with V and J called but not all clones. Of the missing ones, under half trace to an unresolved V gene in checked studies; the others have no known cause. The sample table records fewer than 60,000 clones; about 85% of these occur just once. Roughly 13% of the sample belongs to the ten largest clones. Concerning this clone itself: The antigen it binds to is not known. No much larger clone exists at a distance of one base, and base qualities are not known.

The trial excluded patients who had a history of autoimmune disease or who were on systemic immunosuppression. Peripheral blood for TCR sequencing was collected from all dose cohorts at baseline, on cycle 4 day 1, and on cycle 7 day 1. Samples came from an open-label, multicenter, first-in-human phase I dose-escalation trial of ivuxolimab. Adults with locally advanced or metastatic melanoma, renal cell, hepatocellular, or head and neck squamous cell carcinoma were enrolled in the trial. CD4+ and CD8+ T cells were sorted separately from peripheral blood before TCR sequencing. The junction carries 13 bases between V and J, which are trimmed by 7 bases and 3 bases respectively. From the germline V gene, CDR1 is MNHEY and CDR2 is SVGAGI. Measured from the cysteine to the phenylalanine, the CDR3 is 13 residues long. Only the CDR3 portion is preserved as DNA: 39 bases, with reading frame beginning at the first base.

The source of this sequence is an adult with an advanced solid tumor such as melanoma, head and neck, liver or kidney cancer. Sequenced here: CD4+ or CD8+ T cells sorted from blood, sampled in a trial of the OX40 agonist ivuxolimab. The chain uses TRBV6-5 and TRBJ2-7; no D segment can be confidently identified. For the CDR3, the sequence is CASMGGSLYEQYF. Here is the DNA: TGTGCCAGCATGGGCGGATCTCTCTACGAGCAGTACTTC.